This T cell receptor beta chain was found in a study of T cells in Graves' hyperthyroidism and ophthalmopathy. Study-level background: Initial diagnosis, before any treatment, was when peripheral blood was collected.

TCR beta CDR3 regions were amplified from RNA. HTBI primers were the set used in a first-round RT-PCR of the TCR CDR3. MiXCR, applied by TCRdb to the multiplex PCR reads, yields one record per CDR3 protein. The sample shows approximately 710,000 distinct CDR3 sequences, roughly a sixth of them seen only once. The CDR3 consists of 14 residues. Germline lookup yields CDR1 LNHDA and CDR2 SQIVND (reference sequence). V was pared by 4 bases and J by 5 bases, with 8 bases of the junction left unmatched. General observations from the study: Clonotypes that were expanded in thyroid above 0.001 mostly appeared in blood too.

This clonotype has only a few counts. The target antigen is unknown. The clonotype originates from a man between 45 and 60 years old with Graves' hyperthyroidism. The rearrangement joins TRBV19 to TRBJ2-7; the match to TRBD1 covers 7 bases. Sequenced sample: blood. DNA for the CDR3: TGTGCCAGTAGTACCCGACAGGGCTACAACGAGCAGTACTTC. It translates to CASSTRQGYNEQYF.